Listed below are T cell receptor beta chains from one sample, sequenced in a study of blood T cell repertoires in COVID-19. TCRdb keeps only in-frame clones here, not all; method: immunoSEQ multiplex PCR. Found here are approximately 190,000 clones, about 82% of them singletons; the top ten hold over 5%. Sequences were obtained from peripheral blood. The receptors were sampled from a woman in her 30s with acute or convalescent COVID-19. The CDR3 runs from the conserved cysteine through the conserved F or W. The D gene is left open where the match is weak. Part of the rows lack a size; the others show once, few, many or a class for expanded clones.

D gene,V gene,J gene,clone size,CDR3 DNA,CDR3 protein
NA,TRBV14,TRBJ1-2,NA,TGTGCCAGCCGGGACTCCGGTTCGGCGCGAGGCTACACCTTC,CASRDSGSARGYTF
NA,TRBV7-2,TRBJ2-1,NA,TGTGCCAGCACCCTCCCCGACTTACCGGATTCTCGTGCTGAGCAGTTCTTC,CASTLPDLPDSRAEQFF
NA,TRBV7-9,TRBJ2-3,NA,TGTGCCAGCAGCTTCTCTAGCACAGATACGCAGTATTTT,CASSFSSTDTQYF
NA,TRBV29-1,TRBJ2-5,NA,TGCAGCGTTGAAATGGCAAGACGGGCCCAGTACTTC,CSVEMARRAQYF
NA,TRBV9,TRBJ1-1,NA,TGTGCCAGCAGCCCCCACAGTGAAGCTTTCTTT,CASSPHSEAFF
NA,TRBV5-1,TRBJ1-1,NA,TGCGCCAGCAGCTTGGCAGGGGTGACCACTGAAGCTTTCTTT,CASSLAGVTTEAFF
TRBD1,TRBV19,TRBJ1-5,few,TGTGCCAGTAGTATAGAATTGAGGAGGGGGCGAATACATTTT,CASSIELRRGRIHF
NA,TRBV5-4,TRBJ1-1,NA,TGTGCCAGCAGGACGACAGGAGAGAACACTGAAGCTTTCTTT,CASRTTGENTEAFF
NA,TRBV11-2,TRBJ1-2,once,TGTGCCAGCAGCTTAGATTATGGAGGACCGTATGGCTACACCTTC,CASSLDYGGPYGYTF
TRBD1,TRBV7-8,TRBJ1-4,NA,TGTGCCAGCAGCCTGGGCGGGACAGGGGGCACAAGTGAAAAACTGTTTTTT,CASSLGGTGGTSEKLFF
NA,TRBV27,TRBJ2-3,once,TGTGCCAGCAGTCCCTCGGTGTACACAGATACGCAGTATTTT,CASSPSVYTDTQYF
NA,TRBV4-1,TRBJ2-7,NA,TGCGCCAGCAGCCCGACAGACAGTCAGTCCTACGAGCAGTACTTC,CASSPTDSQSYEQYF
TRBD1,TRBV19,TRBJ2-7,NA,TGTGCCAGTAGTATCAGGGGGCCCTACGAGCAGTACTTC,CASSIRGPYEQYF
TRBD1,TRBV23-1,TRBJ2-7,many,TGCGCCAGCGTACAACCCGGGACAGAACCCTACGAGCAGTACTTC,CASVQPGTEPYEQYF
NA,TRBV18,TRBJ1-2,NA,TGTGCCAGCGGAACGGCGGGAGGGGGCTACACCTTC,CASGTAGGGYTF
TRBD1,TRBV18,TRBJ1-4,NA,TGTGCCAGCTCACGGGACAGTCGTGAAAAACTGTTTTTT,CASSRDSREKLFF
TRBD1,TRBV20-1,TRBJ2-7,NA,TGCAGTGTTGAGGGGGCGGCCGAGCAGTACTTC,CSVEGAAEQYF
TRBD2,TRBV5-1,TRBJ2-3,NA,TGCGCCAGCAGCTTGGCGGGGGGACGCACAGATACGCAGTATTTT,CASSLAGGRTDTQYF
TRBD1,TRBV3-1/TRBV3-2,TRBJ1-3,NA,TGTGCCAGCAGCTCTACCGGGACAGGCAGTGGGCGGAACACCATATATTTT,CASSSTGTGSGRNTIYF
NA,TRBV5-8,TRBJ1-2,NA,TGTGCCAGCAGCTTGGCCGGGGGACTTTACACCTTC,CASSLAGGLYTF
NA,TRBV27,TRBJ2-1,NA,TGTGCCAGCAGTTTATTGGGCGGACTCAGGAATGAGCAGTTCTTC,CASSLLGGLRNEQFF
TRBD1,TRBV11-3,TRBJ2-1,NA,TGTGCCAGCAGCTTATGGACAGGGTTCAACAATGAGCAGTTCTTC,CASSLWTGFNNEQFF
TRBD2,TRBV6-4,TRBJ2-1,few,TGTGCCAGCAGCAGGACTAGCGGCGAGTACAATGAGCAGTTCTTC,CASSRTSGEYNEQFF
NA,TRBV20-1,TRBJ2-2,NA,TGCAGTGGGGGAGACACCGGGGAGCTGTTTTTT,CSGGDTGELFF
TRBD1,TRBV4-2,TRBJ1-2,NA,TGTGCCAGCACGCCGGAGGAGGGGGCCCGGAGAGCCTATGGCTACACCTTC,CASTPEEGARRAYGYTF
NA,TRBV5-1,TRBJ1-4,NA,TGCGCCAGCAGCTTGACCAGGGTGGATGAAAAACTGTTTTTT,CASSLTRVDEKLFF
TRBD1,TRBV7-9,TRBJ2-6,NA,TGTGCCAGCAGCCTGATGGGACAGGGTCGGTCCTCTGGGGCCAACGTCCTGACTTTC,CASSLMGQGRSSGANVLTF
NA,TRBV10-3,TRBJ1-1,few,TGTGCCATCAGTGAGTTTGAGAGAGCTTTCTTT,CAISEFERAFF
NA,TRBV5-4,TRBJ2-3,few,TGTGCCAGCAGCCCCCAAGCTCAAGGACACCTCACAGATACGCAGTATTTT,CASSPQAQGHLTDTQYF
NA,TRBV9,TRBJ1-1,NA,TGTGCCAGCAGCTCACAAGAGAACACTGAAGCTTTCTTT,CASSSQENTEAFF
NA,TRBV28,TRBJ1-2,NA,TGTGCCAGCAGTTCCCGACCCCCCGGGACACCGAACCTCTATGGCTACACCTTC,CASSSRPPGTPNLYGYTF
NA,TRBV27,TRBJ1-3,NA,TGTGCCAGCAGGGCCCTGACGGAGAGTCGAAACACCATATATTTT,CASRALTESRNTIYF
NA,TRBV19,TRBJ1-1,once,TGTGCCAGTAGGACAGTTATGAACACTGAAGCTTTCTTT,CASRTVMNTEAFF
NA,TRBV29-1,TRBJ1-1,NA,TGCAGCGCCGGACAGATGAACACTGAAGCTTTCTTT,CSAGQMNTEAFF
NA,TRBV7-2,TRBJ2-3,NA,TGTGCCAGCAGCTTTCGAGGGAACACAGATACGCAGTATTTT,CASSFRGNTDTQYF
TRBD1,TRBV25-1,TRBJ1-2,once,TGTGCCAGCAGTGTGCCGGGACAGGCTTACTATGGCTACACCTTC,CASSVPGQAYYGYTF
NA,TRBV7-9,TRBJ2-7,many,TGTGCCAGCAGCACCTACTACGAGCAGTACTTC,CASSTYYEQYF
TRBD2,TRBV9,TRBJ2-3,NA,TGTGCCAGCAGTGCACCGGGACTAGCGAGCACAGATACGCAGTATTTT,CASSAPGLASTDTQYF
TRBD1,TRBV7-9,TRBJ1-2,NA,TGTGCCAGCAGCCTGCGACAGGGTAGGAACTATGGCTACACCTTC,CASSLRQGRNYGYTF
TRBD2,TRBV28,TRBJ2-5,NA,TGTGCCAGCAGTTCTTGGACTAGCGGGAACTCTGGGACCCAGTACTTC,CASSSWTSGNSGTQYF
NA,TRBV7-8,TRBJ1-4,NA,TGTGCCAGCAGCCCGCTGAGGTTTGCAACTAATGAAAAACTGTTTTTT,CASSPLRFATNEKLFF
TRBD1,TRBV11-2,TRBJ2-5,few,TGTGCCAGCAGCCTCGGGACAGGGGGCGCAGAGACCCAGTACTTC,CASSLGTGGAETQYF
NA,TRBV7-2,TRBJ2-4,NA,TGTGCCAGCAGCTTAGAGAGGGAACGGGCGGACCGGTACTTC,CASSLERERADRYF
NA,TRBV6-2/TRBV6-3,TRBJ2-7,NA,TGTGCCAGCAGTTACTTCAGGGCCACTGCCCCAAATGGCGAGCAGTACTTC,CASSYFRATAPNGEQYF
NA,TRBV7-2,TRBJ1-3,NA,TGTGCCAGCAGGGGGACTTTGAGCTCTGGAAACACCATATATTTT,CASRGTLSSGNTIYF
NA,TRBV5-1,TRBJ1-4,once,TGCGCCAGCAGCTTGGAAGGTTCGGGGGGAGGCAAACTGTTTTTT,CASSLEGSGGGKLFF
NA,TRBV9,TRBJ2-1,NA,TGTGCCAGCAGCGTTGTGGGGGCGGGCAATGAGCAGTTCTTC,CASSVVGAGNEQFF
NA,TRBV7-9,TRBJ1-6,NA,TGTGCCAGCAGCTCCCGGGACACCTATAATTCACCCCTCCACTTT,CASSSRDTYNSPLHF
NA,TRBV7-2,TRBJ1-5,NA,TGTGCCAGCAGCCCAGGGTCATATAGCAATCAGCCCCAGCATTTT,CASSPGSYSNQPQHF
TRBD1,TRBV18,TRBJ2-7,NA,TGTGCCAGCTCAAGGGACAGAACCTACGAGCAGTACTTC,CASSRDRTYEQYF